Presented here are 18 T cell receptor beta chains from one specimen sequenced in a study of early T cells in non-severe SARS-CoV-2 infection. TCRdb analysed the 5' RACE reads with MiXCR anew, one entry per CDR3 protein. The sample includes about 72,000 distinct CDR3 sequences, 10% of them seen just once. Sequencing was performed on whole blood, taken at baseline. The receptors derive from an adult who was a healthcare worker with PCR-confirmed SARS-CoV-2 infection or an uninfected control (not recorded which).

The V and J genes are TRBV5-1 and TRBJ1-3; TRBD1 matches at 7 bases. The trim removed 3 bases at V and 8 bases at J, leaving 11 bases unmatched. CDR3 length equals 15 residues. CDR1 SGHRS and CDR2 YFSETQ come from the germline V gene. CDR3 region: CASSSSGTQGDTIYF. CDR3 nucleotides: TGCGCCAGCAGCTCCTCCGGGACTCAGGGGGACACCATATATTTT. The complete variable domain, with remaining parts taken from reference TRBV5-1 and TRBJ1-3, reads KAGVTQTPRYLIKTRGQQVTLSCSPISGHRSVSWYQQTPGQGLQFLFEYFSETQRNKGNFPGRFSGRQFSNSRSEMNVSTLELGDSALYLCASSSSGTQGDTIYFGEGSWLTVV.

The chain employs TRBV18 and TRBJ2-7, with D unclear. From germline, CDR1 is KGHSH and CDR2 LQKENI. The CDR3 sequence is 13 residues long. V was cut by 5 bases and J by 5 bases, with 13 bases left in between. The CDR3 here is CASSRRLSDEQYF. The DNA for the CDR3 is TGTGCCAGCTCAAGGCGGCTGAGCGACGAGCAGTACTTC.

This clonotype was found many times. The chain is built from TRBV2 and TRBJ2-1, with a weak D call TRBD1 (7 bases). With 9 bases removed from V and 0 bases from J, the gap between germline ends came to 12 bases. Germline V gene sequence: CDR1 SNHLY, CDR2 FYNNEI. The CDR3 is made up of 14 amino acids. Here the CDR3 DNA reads TGTGCCAGTCACAGGGGAGGCTCCTACAATGAGCAGTTCTTC. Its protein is CASHRGGSYNEQFF.

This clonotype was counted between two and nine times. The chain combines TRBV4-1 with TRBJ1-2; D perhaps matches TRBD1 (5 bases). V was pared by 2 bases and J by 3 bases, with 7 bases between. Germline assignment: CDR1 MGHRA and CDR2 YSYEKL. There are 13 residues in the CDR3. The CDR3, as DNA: TGCGCCAGCAGCCAACAGGGAGACTATGGCTACACCTTC. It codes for CASSQQGDYGYTF.

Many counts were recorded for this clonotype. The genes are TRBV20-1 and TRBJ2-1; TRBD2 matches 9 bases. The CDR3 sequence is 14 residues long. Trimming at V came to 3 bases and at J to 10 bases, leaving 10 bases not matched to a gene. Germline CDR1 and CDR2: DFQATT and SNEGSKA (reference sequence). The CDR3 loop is CSASVVAGAREQFF. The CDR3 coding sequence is TGCAGTGCTAGTGTAGTAGCGGGGGCCCGAGAGCAGTTCTTC.

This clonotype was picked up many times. In DNA form, the CDR3 reads TGTGCCAGCAAGGGGCTCAGCTCCTACAATGAGCAGTTCTTC. Its translation: CASKGLSSYNEQFF. This sequence joins TRBV6-6 and TRBJ2-1; TRBD1 is a possible D gene (5 bases). CDR1 and CDR2 from the germline V gene are MNHNY and SVGAGI (reference sequence). The CDR3 loop spans 14 amino acids. The V gene lost 7 bases and the J gene lost 0 bases, with 10 bases spanning the gap.

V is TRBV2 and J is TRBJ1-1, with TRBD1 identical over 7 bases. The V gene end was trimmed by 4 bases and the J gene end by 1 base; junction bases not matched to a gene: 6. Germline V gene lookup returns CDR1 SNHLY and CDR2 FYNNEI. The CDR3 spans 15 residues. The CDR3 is CASSGQGLSNTEAFF. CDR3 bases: TGTGCCAGCAGTGGACAGGGTCTTTCGAACACTGAAGCTTTCTTT.

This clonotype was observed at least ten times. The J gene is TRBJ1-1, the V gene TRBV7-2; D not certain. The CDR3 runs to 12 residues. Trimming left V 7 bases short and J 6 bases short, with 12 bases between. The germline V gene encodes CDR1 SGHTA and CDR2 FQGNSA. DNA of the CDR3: TGTGCCAGCAACCCTAGGTCGGCTGAAGCTTTCTTT. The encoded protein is CASNPRSAEAFF.

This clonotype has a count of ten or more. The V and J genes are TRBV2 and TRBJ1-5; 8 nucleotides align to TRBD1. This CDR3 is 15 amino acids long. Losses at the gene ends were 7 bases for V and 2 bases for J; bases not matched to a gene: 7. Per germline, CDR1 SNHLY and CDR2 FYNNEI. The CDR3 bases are TGTGCCAGCACCAAGGACAGGGTGGGCAATCAGCCCCAGCATTTT. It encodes CASTKDRVGNQPQHF.

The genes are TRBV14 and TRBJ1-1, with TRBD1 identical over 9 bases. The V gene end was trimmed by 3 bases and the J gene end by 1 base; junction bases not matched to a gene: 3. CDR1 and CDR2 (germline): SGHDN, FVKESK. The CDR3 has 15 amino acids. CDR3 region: CASSHPGQGNTEAFF. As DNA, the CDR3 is TGTGCCAGCAGCCACCCGGGACAGGGGAACACTGAAGCTTTCTTT.

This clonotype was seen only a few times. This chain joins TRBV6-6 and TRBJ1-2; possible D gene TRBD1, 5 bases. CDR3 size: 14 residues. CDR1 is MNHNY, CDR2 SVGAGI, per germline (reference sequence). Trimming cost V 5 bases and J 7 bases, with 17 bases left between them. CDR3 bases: TGTGCCAGCAGTATGCGGGTTGGGACTGCTGGCTACACCTTC. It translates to CASSMRVGTAGYTF.

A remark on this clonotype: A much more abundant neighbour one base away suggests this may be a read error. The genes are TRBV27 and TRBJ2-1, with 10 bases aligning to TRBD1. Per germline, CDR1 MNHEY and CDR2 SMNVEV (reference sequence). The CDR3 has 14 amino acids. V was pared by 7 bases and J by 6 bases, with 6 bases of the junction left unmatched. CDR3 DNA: TGTGCCAGCAAAGGGACAGGGGAATTCAATGAGCAGTTCTTC. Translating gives CASKGTGEFNEQFF.

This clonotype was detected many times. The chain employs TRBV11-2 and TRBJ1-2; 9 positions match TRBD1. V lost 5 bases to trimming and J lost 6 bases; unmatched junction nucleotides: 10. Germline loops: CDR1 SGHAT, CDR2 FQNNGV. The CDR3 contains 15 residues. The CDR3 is CASSRRDRDKDGYTF. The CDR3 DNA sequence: TGTGCCAGCAGCCGCCGGGACAGGGATAAAGATGGCTACACCTTC.

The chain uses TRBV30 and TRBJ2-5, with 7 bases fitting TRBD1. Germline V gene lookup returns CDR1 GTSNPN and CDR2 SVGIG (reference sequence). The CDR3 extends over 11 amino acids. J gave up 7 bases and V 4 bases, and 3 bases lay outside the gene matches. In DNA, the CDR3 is TGTGCCTGGAAGGGGGCAAGGACCCAGTACTTC. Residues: CAWKGARTQYF. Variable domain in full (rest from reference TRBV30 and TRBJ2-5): SQTIHQWPATLVQPVGSPLSLECTVEGTSNPNLYWYRQAAGRGLQLLFYSVGIGQISSEVPQNLSASRPQDRQFILSSKKLLLSDSGFYLCAWKGARTQYFGPGTRLLVL.

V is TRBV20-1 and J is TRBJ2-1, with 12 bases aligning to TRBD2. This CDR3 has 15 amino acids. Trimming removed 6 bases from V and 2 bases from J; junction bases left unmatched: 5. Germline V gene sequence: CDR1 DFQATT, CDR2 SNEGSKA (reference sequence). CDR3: CSALTSGGTYNEQFF. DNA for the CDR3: TGCAGTGCCCTGACTAGCGGGGGAACCTACAATGAGCAGTTCTTC.

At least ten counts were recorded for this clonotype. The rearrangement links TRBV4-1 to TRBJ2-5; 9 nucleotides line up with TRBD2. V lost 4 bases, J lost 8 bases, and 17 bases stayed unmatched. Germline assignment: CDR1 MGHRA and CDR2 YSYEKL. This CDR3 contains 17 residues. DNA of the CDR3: TGCGCCAGCAGCCTTTCACCGGGACTAGCCCCTGAAGGAACCCAGTACTTC. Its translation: CASSLSPGLAPEGTQYF.

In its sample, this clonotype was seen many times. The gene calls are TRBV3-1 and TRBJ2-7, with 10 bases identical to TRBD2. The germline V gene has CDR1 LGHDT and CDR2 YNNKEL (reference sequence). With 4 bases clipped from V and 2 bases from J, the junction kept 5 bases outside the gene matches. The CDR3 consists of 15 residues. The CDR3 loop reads CASSPQSGGAYEQYF. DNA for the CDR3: TGTGCCAGCAGCCCCCAAAGCGGGGGGGCCTACGAGCAGTACTTC.

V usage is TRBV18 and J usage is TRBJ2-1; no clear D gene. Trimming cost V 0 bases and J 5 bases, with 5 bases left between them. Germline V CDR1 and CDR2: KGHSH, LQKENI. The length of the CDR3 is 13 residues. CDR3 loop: CASSPPGDNEQFF. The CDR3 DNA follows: TGTGCCAGCTCACCACCAGGAGACAATGAGCAGTTCTTC. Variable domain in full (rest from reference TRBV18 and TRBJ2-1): NAGVMQNPRHLVRRRGQEARLRCSPMKGHSHVYWYRQLPEEGLKFMVYLQKENIIDESGMPKERFSAEFPKEGPSILRIQQVVRGDSAAYFCASSPPGDNEQFFGPGTRLTVL.